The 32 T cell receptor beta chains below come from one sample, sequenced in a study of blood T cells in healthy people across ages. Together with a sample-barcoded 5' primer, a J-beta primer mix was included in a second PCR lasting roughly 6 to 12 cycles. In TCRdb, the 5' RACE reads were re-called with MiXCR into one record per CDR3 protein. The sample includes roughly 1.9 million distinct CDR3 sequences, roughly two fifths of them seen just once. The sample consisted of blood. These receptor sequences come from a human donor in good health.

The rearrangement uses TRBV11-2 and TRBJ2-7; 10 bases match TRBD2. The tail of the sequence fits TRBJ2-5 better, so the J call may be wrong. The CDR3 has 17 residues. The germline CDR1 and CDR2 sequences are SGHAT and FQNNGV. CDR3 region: CASSLSGGGLISETQYF. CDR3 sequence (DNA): TGTGCCAGCAGCTTAAGCGGGGGGGGACTAATCTCGGAGACCCAGTACTTC.

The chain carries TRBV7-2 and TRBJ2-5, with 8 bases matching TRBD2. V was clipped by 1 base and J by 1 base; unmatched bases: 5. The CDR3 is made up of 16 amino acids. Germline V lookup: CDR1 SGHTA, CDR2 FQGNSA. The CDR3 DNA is TGTGCCAGCAGCTTAGGGTTCGGGGGGGGCCAAGAGACCCAGTACTTC. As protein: CASSLGFGGGQETQYF.

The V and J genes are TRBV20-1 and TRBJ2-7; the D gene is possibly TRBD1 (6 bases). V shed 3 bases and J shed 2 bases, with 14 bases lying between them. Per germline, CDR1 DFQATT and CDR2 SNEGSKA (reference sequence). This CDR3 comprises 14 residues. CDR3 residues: CSARGLGDTYEQYF. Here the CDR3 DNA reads TGCAGTGCTAGGGGTTTAGGGGACACCTACGAGCAGTACTTC.

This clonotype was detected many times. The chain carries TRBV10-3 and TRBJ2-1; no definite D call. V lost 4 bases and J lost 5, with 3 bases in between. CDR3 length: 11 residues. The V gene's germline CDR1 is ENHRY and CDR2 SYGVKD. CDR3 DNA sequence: TGTGCCATCAGTGCCGACAATGAGCAGTTCTTC. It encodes CAISADNEQFF.

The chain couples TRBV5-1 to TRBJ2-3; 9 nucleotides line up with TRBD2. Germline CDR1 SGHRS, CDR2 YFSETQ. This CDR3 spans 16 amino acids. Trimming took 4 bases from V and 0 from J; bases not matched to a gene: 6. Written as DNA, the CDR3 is TGCGCCAGCAGCGTTAGCGGGGGTGCTAGCACAGATACGCAGTATTTT. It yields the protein CASSVSGGASTDTQYF. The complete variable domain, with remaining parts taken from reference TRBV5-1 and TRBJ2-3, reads KAGVTQTPRYLIKTRGQQVTLSCSPISGHRSVSWYQQTPGQGLQFLFEYFSETQRNKGNFPGRFSGRQFSNSRSEMNVSTLELGDSALYLCASSVSGGASTDTQYFGPGTRLTVL.

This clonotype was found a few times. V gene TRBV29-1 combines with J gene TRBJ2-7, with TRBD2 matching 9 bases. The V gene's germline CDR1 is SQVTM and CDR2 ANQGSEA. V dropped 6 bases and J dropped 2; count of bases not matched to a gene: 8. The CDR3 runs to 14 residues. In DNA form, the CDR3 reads TGCAGCGTAGGTGAAGCGGGGGGTACCTACGAGCAGTACTTC. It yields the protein CSVGEAGGTYEQYF.

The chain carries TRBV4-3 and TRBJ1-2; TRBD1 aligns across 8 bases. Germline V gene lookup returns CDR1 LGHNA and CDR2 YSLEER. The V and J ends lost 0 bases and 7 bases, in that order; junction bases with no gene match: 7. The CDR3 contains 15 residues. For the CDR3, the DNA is TGCGCCAGCAGCCAAGACAGGACAGGGTTTTTTGGCTACACCTTC. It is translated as CASSQDRTGFFGYTF.

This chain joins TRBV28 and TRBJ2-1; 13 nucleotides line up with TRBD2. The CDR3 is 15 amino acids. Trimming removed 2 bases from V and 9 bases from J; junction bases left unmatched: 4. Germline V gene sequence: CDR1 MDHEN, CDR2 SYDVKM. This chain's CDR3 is CASSLAGLAGIEQFF. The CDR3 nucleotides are TGTGCCAGCAGTTTAGCGGGACTAGCGGGGATTGAGCAGTTCTTC.

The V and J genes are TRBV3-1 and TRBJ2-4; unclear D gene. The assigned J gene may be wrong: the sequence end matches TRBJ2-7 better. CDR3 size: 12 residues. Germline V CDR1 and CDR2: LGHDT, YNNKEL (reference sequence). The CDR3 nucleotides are TGTGCCAGCAGCCGCTCCCTCCACGAGCAGTACTTC. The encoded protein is CASSRSLHEQYF.

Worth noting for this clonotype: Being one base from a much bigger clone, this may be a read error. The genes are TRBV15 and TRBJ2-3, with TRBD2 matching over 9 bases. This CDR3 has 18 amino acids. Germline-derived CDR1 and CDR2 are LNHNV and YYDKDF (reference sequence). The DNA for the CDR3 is TGTGCCACCAGCAGAGTAGCGGGGGCCACTACGAGCATAGATACGCAGTATTTT. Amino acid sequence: CATSRVAGATTSIDTQYF.

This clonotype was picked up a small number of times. The CDR3: CASSWEGACGEQYF. Written as DNA, the CDR3 is TGCGCCAGCAGCTGGGAAGGGGCTTGTGGAGAGCAGTACTTC. This rearrangement joins TRBV5-1 to TRBJ2-7; a weak D match, TRBD1 (5 bases). The V end lost 3 bases, the J end lost 7 bases, and 17 bases lay between the germline ends. CDR3 length equals 14 residues. CDR1 is SGHRS and CDR2 is YFSETQ in the germline V gene.

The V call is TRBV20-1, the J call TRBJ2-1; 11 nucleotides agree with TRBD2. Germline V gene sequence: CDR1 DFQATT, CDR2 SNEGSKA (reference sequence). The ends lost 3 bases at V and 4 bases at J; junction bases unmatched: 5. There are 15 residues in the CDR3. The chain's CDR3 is CSASITSGGYNEQFF. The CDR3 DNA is TGCAGTGCTAGTATCACTAGCGGGGGTTACAATGAGCAGTTCTTC.

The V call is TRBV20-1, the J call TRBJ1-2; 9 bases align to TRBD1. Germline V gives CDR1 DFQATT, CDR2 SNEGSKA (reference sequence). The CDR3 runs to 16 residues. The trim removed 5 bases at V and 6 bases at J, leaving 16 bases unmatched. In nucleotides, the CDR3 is TGCAGTGCTGCCTCTACAGGGGGCGCCTCCTTCAATGGCTACACCTTC. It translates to CSAASTGGASFNGYTF.

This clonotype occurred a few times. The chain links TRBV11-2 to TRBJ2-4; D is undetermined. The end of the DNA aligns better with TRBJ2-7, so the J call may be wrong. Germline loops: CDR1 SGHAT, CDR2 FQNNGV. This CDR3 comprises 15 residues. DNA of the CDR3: TGTGCCAGCAGCTTAGTTCCGGGCCCAACCTACGAGCAGTACTTC. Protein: CASSLVPGPTYEQYF.

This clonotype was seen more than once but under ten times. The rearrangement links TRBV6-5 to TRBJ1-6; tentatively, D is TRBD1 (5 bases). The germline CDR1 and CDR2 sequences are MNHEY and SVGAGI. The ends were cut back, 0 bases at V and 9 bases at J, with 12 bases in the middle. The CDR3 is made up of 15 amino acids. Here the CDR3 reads CASSYSGDGISPLHF. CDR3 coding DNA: TGTGCCAGCAGTTACTCGGGGGATGGGATTTCACCCCTCCACTTT.

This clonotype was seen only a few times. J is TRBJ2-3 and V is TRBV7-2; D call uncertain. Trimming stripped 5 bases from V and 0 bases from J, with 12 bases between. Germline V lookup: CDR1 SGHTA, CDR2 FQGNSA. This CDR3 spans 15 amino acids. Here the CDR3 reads CASSPYPASTDTQYF. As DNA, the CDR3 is TGTGCCAGCAGCCCATATCCGGCTAGCACAGATACGCAGTATTTT.

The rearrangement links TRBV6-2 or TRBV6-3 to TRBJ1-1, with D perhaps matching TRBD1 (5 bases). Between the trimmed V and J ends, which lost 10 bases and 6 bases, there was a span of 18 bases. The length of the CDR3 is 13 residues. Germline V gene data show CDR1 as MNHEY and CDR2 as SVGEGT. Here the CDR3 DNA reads TGTGCCACCATCTGGGCAGGGAAGTCTGAAGCTTTCTTT. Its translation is CATIWAGKSEAFF.

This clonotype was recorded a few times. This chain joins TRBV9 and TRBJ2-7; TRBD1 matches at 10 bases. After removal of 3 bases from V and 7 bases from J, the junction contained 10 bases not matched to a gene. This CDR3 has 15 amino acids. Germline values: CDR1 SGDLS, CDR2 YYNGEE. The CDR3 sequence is CASSASGQGFWEQYF. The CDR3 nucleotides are TGTGCCAGCAGCGCCTCGGGACAGGGGTTCTGGGAGCAGTACTTC.

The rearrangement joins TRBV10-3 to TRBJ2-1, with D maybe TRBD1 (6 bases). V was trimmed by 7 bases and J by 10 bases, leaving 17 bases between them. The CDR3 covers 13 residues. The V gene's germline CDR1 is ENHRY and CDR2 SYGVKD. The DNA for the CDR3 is TGTGCCATCACTCCAGACAGGTCCAGGGAGCAGTTCTTC. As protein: CAITPDRSREQFF.

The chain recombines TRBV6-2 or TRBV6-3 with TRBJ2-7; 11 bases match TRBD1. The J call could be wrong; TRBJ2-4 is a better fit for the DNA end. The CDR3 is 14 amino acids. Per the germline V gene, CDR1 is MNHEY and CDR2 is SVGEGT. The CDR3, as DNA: TGTGCCAGCAGTTACTGGGGACAGGGGGACATTCAGTACTTC. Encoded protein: CASSYWGQGDIQYF.

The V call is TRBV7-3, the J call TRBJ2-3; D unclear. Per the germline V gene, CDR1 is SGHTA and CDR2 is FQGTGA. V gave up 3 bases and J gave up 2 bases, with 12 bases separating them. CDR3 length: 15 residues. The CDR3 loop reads CASSFQRATTDTQYF. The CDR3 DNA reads TGTGCCAGCAGCTTTCAACGAGCTACCACAGATACGCAGTATTTT.

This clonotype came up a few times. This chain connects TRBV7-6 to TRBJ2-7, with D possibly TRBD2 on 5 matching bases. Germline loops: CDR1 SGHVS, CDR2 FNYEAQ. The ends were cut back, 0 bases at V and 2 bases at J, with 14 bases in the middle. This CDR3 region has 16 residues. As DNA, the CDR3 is TGTGCCAGCAGCTTAGCTGGAGGTCAGGACCCCTACGAGCAGTACTTC. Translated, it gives CASSLAGGQDPYEQYF.

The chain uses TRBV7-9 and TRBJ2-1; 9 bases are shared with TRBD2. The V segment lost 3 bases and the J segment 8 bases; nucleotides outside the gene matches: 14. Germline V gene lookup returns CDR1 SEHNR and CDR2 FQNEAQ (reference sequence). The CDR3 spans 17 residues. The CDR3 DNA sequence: TGTGCCAGCAGCTTGACACCTAGCGGGGTGGCTGCCTATGAGCAGTTCTTC. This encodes CASSLTPSGVAAYEQFF.

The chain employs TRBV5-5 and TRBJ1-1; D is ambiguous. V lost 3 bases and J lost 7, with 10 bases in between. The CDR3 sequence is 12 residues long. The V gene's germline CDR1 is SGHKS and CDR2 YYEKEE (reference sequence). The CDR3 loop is CASSSLAGEAFF. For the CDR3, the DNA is TGTGCCAGCAGCTCGTTGGCGGGTGAAGCTTTCTTT.

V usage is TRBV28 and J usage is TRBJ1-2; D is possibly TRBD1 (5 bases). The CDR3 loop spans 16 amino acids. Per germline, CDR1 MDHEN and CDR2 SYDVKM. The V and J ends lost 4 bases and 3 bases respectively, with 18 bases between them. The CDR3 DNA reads TGTGCCAGCAGTTCCCGGGACGAGCCTTTTTACTATGGCTACACCTTC. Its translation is CASSSRDEPFYYGYTF.

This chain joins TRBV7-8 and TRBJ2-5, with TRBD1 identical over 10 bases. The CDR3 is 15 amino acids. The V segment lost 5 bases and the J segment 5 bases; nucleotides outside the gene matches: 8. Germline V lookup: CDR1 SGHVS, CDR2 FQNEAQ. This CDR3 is CASSLEDRGGETQYF. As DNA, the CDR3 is TGTGCCAGCAGCCTAGAGGACAGGGGGGGCGAGACCCAGTACTTC.

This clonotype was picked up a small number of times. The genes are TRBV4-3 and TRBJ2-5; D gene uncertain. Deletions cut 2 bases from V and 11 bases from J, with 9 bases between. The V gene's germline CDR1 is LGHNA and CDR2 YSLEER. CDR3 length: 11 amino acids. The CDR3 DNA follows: TGCGCCAGCAGCCAAATCCGTAAGCAGTACTTC. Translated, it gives CASSQIRKQYF.

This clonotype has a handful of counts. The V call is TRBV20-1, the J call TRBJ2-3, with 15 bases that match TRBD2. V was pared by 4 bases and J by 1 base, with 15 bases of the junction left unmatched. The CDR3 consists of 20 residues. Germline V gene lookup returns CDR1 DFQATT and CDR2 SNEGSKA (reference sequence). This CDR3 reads CSAKAWTSGGAPGGTDTQYF. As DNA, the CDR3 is TGCAGTGCTAAGGCGTGGACTAGCGGGGGGGCACCAGGGGGCACAGATACGCAGTATTTT.

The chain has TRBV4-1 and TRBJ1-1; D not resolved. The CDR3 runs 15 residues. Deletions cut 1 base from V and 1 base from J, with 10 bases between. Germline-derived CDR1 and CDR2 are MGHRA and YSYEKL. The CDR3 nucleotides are TGCGCCAGCAGCCAAGTGGGGAGTTCGAACACTGAAGCTTTCTTT. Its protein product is CASSQVGSSNTEAFF.

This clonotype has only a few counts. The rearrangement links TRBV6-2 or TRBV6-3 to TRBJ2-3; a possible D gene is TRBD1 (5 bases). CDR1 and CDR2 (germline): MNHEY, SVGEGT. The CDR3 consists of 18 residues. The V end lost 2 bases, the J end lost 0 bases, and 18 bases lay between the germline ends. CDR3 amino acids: CASSYEVDTTTSTDTQYF. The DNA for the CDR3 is TGTGCCAGCAGTTACGAGGTGGACACCACGACGAGCACAGATACGCAGTATTTT.

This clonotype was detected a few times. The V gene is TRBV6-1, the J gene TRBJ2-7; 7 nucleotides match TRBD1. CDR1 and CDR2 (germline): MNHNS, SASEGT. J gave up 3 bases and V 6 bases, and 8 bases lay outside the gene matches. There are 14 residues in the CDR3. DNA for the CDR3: TGTGCCAGCAGGGTTACGGGACAGAACTACGAGCAGTACTTC. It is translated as CASRVTGQNYEQYF.

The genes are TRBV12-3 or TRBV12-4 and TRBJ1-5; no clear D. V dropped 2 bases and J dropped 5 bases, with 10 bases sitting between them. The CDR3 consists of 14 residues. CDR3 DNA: TGTGCCAGCAGTTTAATGAACTGGGATCAGCCCCAGCATTTT. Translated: CASSLMNWDQPQHF.